The clone carrying this T cell receptor beta chain has at least ten counts. The source of the sample is a study of Graves' ophthalmopathy and Graves' hyperthyroidism. In the study overall: Peripheral blood was gathered at the point of initial diagnosis, before any treatment started.

The study excluded patients with other autoimmune diseases, uncontrolled infections, pregnancy or lactation. This CDR3 region has 15 residues. Germline CDR1 reads SGHRS; CDR2 reads YFSETQ. Between the trimmed V and J ends, which lost 0 bases and 5 bases, there was a span of 11 bases. The study amplified TCR beta CDR3 regions using RNA transcripts. Second-round multiplex PCR came after first-round RT-PCR with HTBI primers. TCRdb ran MiXCR on the multiplex PCR reads and lists one entry per CDR3 protein. The sample includes 600,000 to 700,000 distinct CDR3 sequences, about 41% of them seen just once. The TCR sequence derives from an adult man with Graves' ophthalmopathy. V is TRBV5-1 and J is TRBJ1-4; D gene ambiguous. The material sequenced was peripheral blood. CDR3 sequence: CASSLVPTRNEKLFF. Here the CDR3 DNA reads TGCGCCAGCAGCTTGGTGCCCACTCGGAATGAAAAACTGTTTTTT.